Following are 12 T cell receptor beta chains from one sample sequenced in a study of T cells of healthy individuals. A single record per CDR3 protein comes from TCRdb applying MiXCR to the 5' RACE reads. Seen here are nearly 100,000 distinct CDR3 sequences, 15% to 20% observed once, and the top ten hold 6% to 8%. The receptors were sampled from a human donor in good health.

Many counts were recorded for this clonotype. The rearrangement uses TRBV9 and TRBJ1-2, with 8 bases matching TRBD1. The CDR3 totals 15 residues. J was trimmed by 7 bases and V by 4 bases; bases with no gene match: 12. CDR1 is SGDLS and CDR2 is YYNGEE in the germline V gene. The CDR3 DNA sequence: TGTGCCAGCAGCCAGACCCCCGGACAGGGCCTTGGCTACACCTTC. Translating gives CASSQTPGQGLGYTF.

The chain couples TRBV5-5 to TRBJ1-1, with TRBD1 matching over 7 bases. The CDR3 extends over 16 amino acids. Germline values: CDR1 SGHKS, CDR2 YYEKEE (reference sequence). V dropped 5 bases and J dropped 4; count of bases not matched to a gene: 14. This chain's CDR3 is CASSPMPTTGSTEAFF. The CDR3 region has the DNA TGTGCCAGCAGTCCCATGCCCACGACAGGGTCCACTGAAGCTTTCTTT.

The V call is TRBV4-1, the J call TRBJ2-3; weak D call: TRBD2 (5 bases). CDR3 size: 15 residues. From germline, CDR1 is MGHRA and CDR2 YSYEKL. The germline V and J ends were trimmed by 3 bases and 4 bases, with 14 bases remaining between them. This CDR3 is CASSQIGVAADTQYF. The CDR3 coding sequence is TGCGCCAGCAGCCAGATCGGGGTAGCAGCAGATACGCAGTATTTT.

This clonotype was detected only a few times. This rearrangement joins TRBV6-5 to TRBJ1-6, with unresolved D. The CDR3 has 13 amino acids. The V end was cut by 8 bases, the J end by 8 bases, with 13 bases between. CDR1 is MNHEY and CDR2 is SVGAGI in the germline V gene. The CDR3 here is CASRGSQYSPLHF. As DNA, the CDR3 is TGTGCCAGCCGAGGGTCTCAATATTCACCCCTCCACTTT.

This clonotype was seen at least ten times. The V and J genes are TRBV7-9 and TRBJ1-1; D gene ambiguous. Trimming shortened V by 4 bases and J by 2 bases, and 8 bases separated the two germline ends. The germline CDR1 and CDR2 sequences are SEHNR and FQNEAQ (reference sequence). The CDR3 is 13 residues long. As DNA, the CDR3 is TGTGCCAGCAGCTGGAGATCTAACACTGAAGCTTTCTTT. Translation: CASSWRSNTEAFF.

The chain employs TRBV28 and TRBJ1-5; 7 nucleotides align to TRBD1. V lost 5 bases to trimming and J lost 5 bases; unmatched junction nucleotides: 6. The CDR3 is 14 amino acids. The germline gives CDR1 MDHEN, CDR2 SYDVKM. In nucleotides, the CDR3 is TGTGCCAGCAGTCGAGACAGGGTGGATCAGCCCCAGCATTTT. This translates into CASSRDRVDQPQHF.

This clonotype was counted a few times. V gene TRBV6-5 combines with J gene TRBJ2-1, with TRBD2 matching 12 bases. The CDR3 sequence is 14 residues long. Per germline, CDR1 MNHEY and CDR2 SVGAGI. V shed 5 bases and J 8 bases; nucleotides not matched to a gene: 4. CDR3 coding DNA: TGTGCCAGCAGTCTAGCGGGGGGGCCTTATGAGCAGTTCTTC. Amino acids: CASSLAGGPYEQFF.

As DNA, the CDR3 is TGTGCCAGCAGCTTTAACCGGGGCGAGCAGTTCTTC. Encoded protein: CASSFNRGEQFF. This chain links TRBV7-2 with TRBJ2-1; the D call may be TRBD1 or TRBD2 (5 bases each). V was cut by 3 bases and J by 10 bases, with 10 bases left in between. Germline V gene data show CDR1 as SGHTA and CDR2 as FQGNSA. The CDR3 is made up of 12 amino acids.

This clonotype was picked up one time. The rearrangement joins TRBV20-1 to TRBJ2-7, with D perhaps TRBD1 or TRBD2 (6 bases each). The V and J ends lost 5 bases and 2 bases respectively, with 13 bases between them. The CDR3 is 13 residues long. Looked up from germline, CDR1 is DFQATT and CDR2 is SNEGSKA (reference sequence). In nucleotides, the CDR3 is TGCAGTGCTCGAAGGGGGGTTACCTACGAGCAGTACTTC. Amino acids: CSARRGVTYEQYF.

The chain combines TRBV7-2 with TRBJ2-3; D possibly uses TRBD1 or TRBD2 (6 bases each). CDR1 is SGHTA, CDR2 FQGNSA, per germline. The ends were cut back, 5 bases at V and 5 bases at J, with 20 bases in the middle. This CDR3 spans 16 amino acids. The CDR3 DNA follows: TGTGCCAGCAGCCCCTATGCGAGGGGGGCAAAAGATACGCAGTATTTT. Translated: CASSPYARGAKDTQYF.

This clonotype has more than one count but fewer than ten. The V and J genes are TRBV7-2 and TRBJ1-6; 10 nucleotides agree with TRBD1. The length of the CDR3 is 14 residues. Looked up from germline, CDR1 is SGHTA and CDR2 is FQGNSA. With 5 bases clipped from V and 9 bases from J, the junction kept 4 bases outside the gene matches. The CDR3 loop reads CASSHDRGLSPLHF. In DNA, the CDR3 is TGTGCCAGCAGCCATGACAGGGGGCTTTCACCCCTCCACTTT.

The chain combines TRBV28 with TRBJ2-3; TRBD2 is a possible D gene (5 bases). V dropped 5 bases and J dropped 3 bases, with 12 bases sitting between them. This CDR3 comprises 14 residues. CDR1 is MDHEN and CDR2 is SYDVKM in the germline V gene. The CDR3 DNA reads TGTGCCAGCAGTGTTACTAGTGGAACAGATACGCAGTATTTT. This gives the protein CASSVTSGTDTQYF. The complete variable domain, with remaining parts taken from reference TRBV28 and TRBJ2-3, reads DVKVTQSSRYLVKRTGEKVFLECVQDMDHENMFWYRQDPGLGLRLIYFSYDVKMKEKGDIPEGYSVSREKKERFSLILESASTNQTSMYLCASSVTSGTDTQYFGPGTRLTVL.